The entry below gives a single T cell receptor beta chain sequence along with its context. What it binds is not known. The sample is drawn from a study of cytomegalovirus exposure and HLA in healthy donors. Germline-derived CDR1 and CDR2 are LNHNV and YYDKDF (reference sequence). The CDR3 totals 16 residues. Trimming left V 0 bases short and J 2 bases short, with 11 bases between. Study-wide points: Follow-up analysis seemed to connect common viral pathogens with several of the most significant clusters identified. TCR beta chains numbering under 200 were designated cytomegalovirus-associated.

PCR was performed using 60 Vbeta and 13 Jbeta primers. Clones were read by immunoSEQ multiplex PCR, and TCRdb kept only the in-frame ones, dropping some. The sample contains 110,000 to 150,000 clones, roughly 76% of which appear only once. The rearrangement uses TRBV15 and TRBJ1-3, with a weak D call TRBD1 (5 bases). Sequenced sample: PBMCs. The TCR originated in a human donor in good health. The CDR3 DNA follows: TGTGCCACCAGCAGAGATTTAGCAGGGACTGGAAACACCATATATTTT. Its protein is CATSRDLAGTGNTIYF.